This passage covers 3 T cell receptor beta chains from one sample sequenced in a study of control samples from healthy donors and cancer patients. Some clones are missing from TCRdb's copy, which holds only in-frame ones; the method was immunoSEQ multiplex PCR. The table has 75,000 to 90,000 clones, approximately 89% seen once. Specimen: blood. The origin of the receptors is a man between 45 and 60 years old in good health.

The chain couples TRBV30 to TRBJ1-1; D gene unclear. The germline CDR1 and CDR2 sequences are GTSNPN and SVGIG (reference sequence). This CDR3 is 14 amino acids long. The V end lost 4 bases, the J end lost 0 bases, and 12 bases lay between the germline ends. The CDR3: CAWKLGSMNTEAFF. The CDR3 DNA is TGTGCCTGGAAGTTAGGTTCCATGAACACTGAAGCTTTCTTT. Full variable domain (remainder filled in from reference TRBV30 and TRBJ1-1): SQTIHQWPATLVQPVGSPLSLECTVEGTSNPNLYWYRQAAGRGLQLLFYSVGIGQISSEVPQNLSASRPQDRQFILSSKKLLLSDSGFYLCAWKLGSMNTEAFFGQGTRLTVV.

CDR3 sequence reads: CASSLGSEAFF. The CDR3 DNA sequence: TGCGCCAGCAGCTTGGGATCTGAAGCTTTCTTT. The V call is TRBV5-1, the J call TRBJ1-1; D is ambiguous. The CDR3 has 11 amino acids. Germline V gene lookup returns CDR1 SGHRS and CDR2 YFSETQ. Between the trimmed V and J ends, which lost 0 bases and 6 bases, there was a span of 3 bases.

The CDR3 coding sequence is TGTGCCAGCAGCGTAGCTGCAGGGGGTGAAGAGACCCAGTACTTC. Amino acid sequence: CASSVAAGGEETQYF. The chain recombines TRBV9 with TRBJ2-5, with TRBD1 matching 7 bases. CDR1 is SGDLS, CDR2 YYNGEE, per germline. The CDR3 sequence is 15 residues long. V dropped 0 bases and J dropped 3; count of bases not matched to a gene: 5.